Given below is one TCR beta chain in context. Its antigen is currently unknown. This clone may be a read error of a much larger clone one base away. The data stem from a study of T cells in Graves' hyperthyroidism and ophthalmopathy. Authors of the study amplified TCR beta CDR3 regions from RNA transcripts. TCR CDR3 regions were first amplified by RT-PCR with HTBI primers. Using its own MiXCR run on the multiplex PCR reads, TCRdb lists one record per CDR3 protein. The sample contains about 580,000 distinct CDR3 sequences, roughly 46% of which appear only once. Trimming stripped 5 bases from V and 3 bases from J, with 11 bases between. This CDR3 has 13 residues. Regarding the study as a whole: Onset of ophthalmopathy came a median 6.5 months after the model predicted it.

This receptor was identified in a woman between 18 and 29 years old with Graves' hyperthyroidism. The gene calls are TRBV12-3 or TRBV12-4 and TRBJ2-7; D uncertain. Sequencing was performed on peripheral blood or thyroid tissue (not recorded which). CDR3 nucleotide sequence: TGTGCCAGCAGTGGCACACAGATCTACGAGCAGTACTTC. Its protein product is CASSGTQIYEQYF.